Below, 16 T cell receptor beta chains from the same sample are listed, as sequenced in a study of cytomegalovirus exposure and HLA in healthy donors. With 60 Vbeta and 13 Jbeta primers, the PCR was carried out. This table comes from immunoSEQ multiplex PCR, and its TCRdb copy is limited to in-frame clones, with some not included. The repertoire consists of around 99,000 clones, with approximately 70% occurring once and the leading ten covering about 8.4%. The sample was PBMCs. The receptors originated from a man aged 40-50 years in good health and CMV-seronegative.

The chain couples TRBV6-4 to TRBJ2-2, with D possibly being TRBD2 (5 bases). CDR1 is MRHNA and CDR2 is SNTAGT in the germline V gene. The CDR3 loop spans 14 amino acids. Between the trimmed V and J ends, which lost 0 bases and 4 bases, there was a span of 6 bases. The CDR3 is CASSDSGSTGELFF. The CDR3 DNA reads TGTGCCAGCAGTGACTCGGGGAGCACCGGGGAGCTGTTTTTT.

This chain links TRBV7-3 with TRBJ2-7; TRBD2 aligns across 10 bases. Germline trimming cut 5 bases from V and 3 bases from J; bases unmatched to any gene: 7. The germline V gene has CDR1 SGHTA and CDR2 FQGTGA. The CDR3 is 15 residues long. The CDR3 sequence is CASSQAGGPVYEQYF. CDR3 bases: TGTGCCAGCAGCCAAGCGGGGGGGCCGGTCTACGAGCAGTACTTC.

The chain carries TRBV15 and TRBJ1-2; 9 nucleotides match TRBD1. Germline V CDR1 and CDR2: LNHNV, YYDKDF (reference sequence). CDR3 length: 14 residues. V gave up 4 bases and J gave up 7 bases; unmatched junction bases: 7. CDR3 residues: CATSTTGGGGGYTF. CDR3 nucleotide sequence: TGTGCCACCAGCACTACAGGGGGCGGAGGTGGCTACACCTTC.

The CDR3 loop reads CASSSNRQGFEKLFF. The CDR3 nucleotides are TGTGCCAGCAGTTCCAACCGACAGGGCTTTGAAAAACTGTTTTTT. The rearrangement uses TRBV27 and TRBJ1-4; TRBD1 aligns across 7 bases. The CDR3 is made up of 15 amino acids. The germline CDR1 and CDR2 sequences are MNHEY and SMNVEV (reference sequence). V was pared by 4 bases and J by 7 bases, with 9 bases of the junction left unmatched.

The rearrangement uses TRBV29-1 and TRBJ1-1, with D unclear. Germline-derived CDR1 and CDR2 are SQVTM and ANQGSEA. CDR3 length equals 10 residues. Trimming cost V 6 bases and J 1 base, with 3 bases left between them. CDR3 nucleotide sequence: TGCAGCGTCAAGAACACTGAAGCTTTCTTT. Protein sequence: CSVKNTEAFF.

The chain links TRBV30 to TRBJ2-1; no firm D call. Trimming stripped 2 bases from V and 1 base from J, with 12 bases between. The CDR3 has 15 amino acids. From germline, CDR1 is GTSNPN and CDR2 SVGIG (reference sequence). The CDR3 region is CAWSNSPRSYNEQFF. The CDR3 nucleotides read TGTGCCTGGAGTAACAGCCCCCGGTCCTACAATGAGCAGTTCTTC.

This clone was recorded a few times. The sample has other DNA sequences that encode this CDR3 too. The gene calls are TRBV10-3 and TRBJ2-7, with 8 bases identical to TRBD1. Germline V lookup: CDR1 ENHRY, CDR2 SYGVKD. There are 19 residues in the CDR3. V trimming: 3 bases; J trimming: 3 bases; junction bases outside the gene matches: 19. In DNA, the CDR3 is TGTGCCATCAGTGAAGGGAGACAGGGGCCGACCCGTGGGCTCTACGAGCAGTACTTC. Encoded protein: CAISEGRQGPTRGLYEQYF.

The CDR3 protein is CASNDPSGGPGNTIYF. The CDR3 region has the DNA TGTGCCAGCAACGATCCAAGCGGGGGCCCTGGAAACACCATATATTTT. This chain joins TRBV4-2 and TRBJ1-3; D may be TRBD1 (6 bases). The CDR3 loop spans 16 amino acids. Germline CDR1 is LGHNA and CDR2 is YNFKEQ. Trimming pared 7 bases from V and 2 bases from J, leaving 18 bases between.

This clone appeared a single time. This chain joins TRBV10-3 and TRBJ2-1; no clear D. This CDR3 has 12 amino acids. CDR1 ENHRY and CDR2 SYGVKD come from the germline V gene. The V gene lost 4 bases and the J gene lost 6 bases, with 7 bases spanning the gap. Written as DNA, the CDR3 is TGTGCCATCAGTGGGCGAGGCAATGAGCAGTTCTTC. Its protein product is CAISGRGNEQFF.

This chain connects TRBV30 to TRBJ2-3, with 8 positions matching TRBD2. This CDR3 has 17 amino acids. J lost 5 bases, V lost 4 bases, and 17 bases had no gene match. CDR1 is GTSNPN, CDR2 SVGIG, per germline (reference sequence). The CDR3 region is CAWTSGGSAGGGDTQYF. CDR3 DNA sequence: TGTGCCTGGACCTCCGGTGGTTCGGCGGGGGGAGGAGATACGCAGTATTTT.

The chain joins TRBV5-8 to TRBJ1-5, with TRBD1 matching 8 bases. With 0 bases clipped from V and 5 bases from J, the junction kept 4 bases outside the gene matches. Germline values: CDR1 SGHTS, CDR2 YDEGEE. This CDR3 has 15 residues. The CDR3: CASSLGQGYHQPQHF. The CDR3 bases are TGTGCCAGCAGCTTGGGACAGGGGTATCATCAGCCCCAGCATTTT.

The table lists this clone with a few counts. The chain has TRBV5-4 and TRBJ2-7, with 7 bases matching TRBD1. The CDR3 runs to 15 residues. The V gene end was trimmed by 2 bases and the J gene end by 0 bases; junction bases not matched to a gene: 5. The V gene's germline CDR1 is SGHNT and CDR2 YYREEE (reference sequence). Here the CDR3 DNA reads TGTGCCAGCAGCTTTGGGGGACAGTCCTCCTACGAGCAGTACTTC. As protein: CASSFGGQSSYEQYF.

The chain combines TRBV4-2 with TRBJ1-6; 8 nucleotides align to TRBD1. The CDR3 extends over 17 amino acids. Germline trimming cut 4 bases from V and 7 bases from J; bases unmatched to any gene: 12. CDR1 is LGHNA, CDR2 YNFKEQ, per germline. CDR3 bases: TGTGCCAGCAGCCGACGAGAGGCAGGGGGCCAAAATTCACCCCTCCACTTT. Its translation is CASSRREAGGQNSPLHF.

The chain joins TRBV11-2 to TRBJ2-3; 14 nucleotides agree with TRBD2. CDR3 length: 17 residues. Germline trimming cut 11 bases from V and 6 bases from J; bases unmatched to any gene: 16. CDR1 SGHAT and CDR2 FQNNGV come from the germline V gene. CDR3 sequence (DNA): TGTGCCTCTTGCGCCGGTATGACTAGCGGGGGGGCGGATACGCAGTATTTT. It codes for CASCAGMTSGGADTQYF.

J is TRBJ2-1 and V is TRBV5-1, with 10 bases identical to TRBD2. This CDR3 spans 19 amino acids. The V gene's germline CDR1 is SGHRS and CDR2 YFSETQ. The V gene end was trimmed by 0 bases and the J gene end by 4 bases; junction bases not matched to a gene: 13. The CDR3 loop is CASSLAQGSGGAKYNEQFF. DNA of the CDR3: TGCGCCAGCAGCTTGGCCCAAGGGAGCGGGGGGGCCAAATACAATGAGCAGTTCTTC.

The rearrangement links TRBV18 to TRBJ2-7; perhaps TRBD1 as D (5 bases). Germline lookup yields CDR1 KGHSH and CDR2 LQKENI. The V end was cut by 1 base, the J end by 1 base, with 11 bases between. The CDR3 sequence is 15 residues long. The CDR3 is CASSPLQDTSYEQYF. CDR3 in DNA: TGTGCCAGCTCACCACTCCAGGACACTTCCTACGAGCAGTACTTC.